This T cell receptor beta chain comes out of a study of T cells after yellow fever vaccination. Findings and caveats of the study: Post-booster repertoires again held most primary-vaccination clones (about 95% CD4, 88% CD8).

J gave up 4 bases and V 5 bases, and 7 bases lay outside the gene matches. The CDR3 runs to 14 residues. Germline-derived CDR1 and CDR2 are LNHDA and SQIVND (reference sequence). Making TCR cDNA involved 5'RACE template switching, which added UMIs and a universal primer site. One entry per CDR3 protein, called by TCRdb with MiXCR from the 5' RACE reads. This sample has 400,000 or so distinct CDR3 sequences, with roughly a sixth found just once. This clonotype was seen once. What it recognizes is unknown. This chain joins TRBV19 and TRBJ2-7; 8 nucleotides match TRBD1. The sequence was obtained from a man between 18 and 29 years old who received the YFV17D yellow fever vaccine. The specimen was PBMCs, collected before the yellow fever booster vaccination. The CDR3 sequence: CASSRGDRPYEQYV. The CDR3 DNA sequence: TGTGCCAGTAGTCGAGGGGACAGGCCTTACGAGCAGTACGTC.